The present T cell receptor (beta chain) was sequenced within a study of T cell repertoires in cytomegalovirus infection. In the study overall: It was recently identified HLA-C-restricted and well-studied HLA-B-restricted CMV epitopes that the study used.

Study-wide results and caveats: HLA-C-restricted, CMV-specific TCR beta clonotypes were dominant ex vivo. Of the TCR beta families, the public ones yielded a cumulative frequency that identified carriers of CMV plus the relevant HLA.

The sample holds a few counts of this clonotype. Its specificity is not known. Trimming took 3 bases from V and 0 from J; bases not matched to a gene: 9. This CDR3 has 18 amino acids. The germline V gene encodes CDR1 SGHVS and CDR2 FNYEAQ. TCRdb recomputed calls from the reads with MiXCR, one row per CDR3 protein. The sample lists 900,000 to 950,000 distinct CDR3 sequences; about a third were seen once. This rearrangement joins TRBV7-6 to TRBJ2-3; TRBD2 matches at 10 bases. This TCR was sampled from a human donor in good health (CMV status not recorded). Some clones in this sample may be carry-over from other donors' samples. The specimen comprised cultured CD8+ T cells from PBMCs, sampled from culture after CMV antigen stimulation. The DNA of the CDR3 is TGTGCCAGCAGCTTTCCGGCTAGCGGGGGACTAAGCACAGATACGCAGTATTTT. It yields the protein CASSFPASGGLSTDTQYF.